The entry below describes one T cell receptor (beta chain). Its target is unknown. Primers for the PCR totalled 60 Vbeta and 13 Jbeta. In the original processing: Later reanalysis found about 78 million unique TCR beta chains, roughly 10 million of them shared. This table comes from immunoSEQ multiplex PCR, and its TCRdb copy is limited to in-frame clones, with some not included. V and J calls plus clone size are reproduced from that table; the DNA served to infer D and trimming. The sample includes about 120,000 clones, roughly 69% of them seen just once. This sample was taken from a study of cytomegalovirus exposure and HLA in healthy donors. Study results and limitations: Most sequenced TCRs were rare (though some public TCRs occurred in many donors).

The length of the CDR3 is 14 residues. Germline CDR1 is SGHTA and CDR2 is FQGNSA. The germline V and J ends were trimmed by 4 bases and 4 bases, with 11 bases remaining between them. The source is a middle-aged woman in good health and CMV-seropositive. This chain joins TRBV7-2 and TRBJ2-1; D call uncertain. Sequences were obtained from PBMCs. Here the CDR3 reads CASSSLYQYNEQFF. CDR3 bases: TGTGCCAGCAGCTCTCTTTACCAGTACAATGAGCAGTTCTTC.